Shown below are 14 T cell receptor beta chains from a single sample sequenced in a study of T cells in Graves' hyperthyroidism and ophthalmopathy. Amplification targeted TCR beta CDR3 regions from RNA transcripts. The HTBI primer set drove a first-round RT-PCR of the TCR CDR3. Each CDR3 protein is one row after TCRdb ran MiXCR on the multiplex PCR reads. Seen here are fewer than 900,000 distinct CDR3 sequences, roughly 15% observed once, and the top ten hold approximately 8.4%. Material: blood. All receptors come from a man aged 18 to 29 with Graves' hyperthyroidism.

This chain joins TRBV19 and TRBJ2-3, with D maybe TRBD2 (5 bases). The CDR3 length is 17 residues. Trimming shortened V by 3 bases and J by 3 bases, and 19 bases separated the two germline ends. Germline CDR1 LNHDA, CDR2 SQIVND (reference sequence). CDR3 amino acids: CASSIPTGEGWTDTQYF. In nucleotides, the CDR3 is TGTGCCAGTAGTATCCCGACCGGCGAGGGTTGGACAGATACGCAGTATTTT. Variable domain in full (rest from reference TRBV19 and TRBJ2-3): DGGITQSPKYLFRKEGQNVTLSCEQNLNHDAMYWYRQDPGQGLRLIYYSQIVNDFQKGDIAEGYSVSREKKESFPLTVTSAQKNPTAFYLCASSIPTGEGWTDTQYFGPGTRLTVL.

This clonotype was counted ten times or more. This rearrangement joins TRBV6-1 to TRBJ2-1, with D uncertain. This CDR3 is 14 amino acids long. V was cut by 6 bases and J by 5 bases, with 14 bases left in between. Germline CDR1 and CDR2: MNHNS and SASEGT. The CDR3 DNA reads TGTGCCAGCAGCCCTGACCCGGCTAACAATGAGCAGTTCTTC. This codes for CASSPDPANNEQFF.

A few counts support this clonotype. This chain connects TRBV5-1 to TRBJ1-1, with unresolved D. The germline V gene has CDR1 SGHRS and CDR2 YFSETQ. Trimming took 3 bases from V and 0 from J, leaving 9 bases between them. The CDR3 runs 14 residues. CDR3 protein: CASSSLIMNTEAFF. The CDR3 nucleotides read TGCGCCAGCAGCTCCTTAATCATGAACACTGAAGCTTTCTTT.

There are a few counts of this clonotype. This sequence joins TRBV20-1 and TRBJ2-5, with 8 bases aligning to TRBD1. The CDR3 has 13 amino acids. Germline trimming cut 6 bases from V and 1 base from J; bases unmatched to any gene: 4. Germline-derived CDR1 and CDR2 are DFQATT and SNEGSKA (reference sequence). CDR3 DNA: TGCAGTGCCCTGGACAGGGTCCAAGAGACCCAGTACTTC. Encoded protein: CSALDRVQETQYF.

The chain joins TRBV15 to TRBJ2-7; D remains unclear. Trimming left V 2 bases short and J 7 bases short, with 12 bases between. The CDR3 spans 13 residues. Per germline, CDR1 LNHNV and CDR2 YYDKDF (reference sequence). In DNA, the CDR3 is TGTGCCACCAGCAGACCGGGTCTCCGGGAGCAGTACTTC. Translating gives CATSRPGLREQYF.

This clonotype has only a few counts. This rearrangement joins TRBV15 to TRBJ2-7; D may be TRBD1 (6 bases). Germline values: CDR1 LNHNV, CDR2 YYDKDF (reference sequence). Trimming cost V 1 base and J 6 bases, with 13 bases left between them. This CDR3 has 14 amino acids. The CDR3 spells CATSRGTQGLEQYF. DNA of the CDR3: TGTGCCACCAGCAGAGGGACTCAGGGGCTCGAGCAGTACTTC.

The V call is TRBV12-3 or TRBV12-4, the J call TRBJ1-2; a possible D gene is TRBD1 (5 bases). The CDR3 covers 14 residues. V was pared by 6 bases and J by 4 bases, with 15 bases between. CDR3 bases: TGTGCCAGCAGCCCAACCGGGGCAGCCTATGGCTACACCTTC. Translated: CASSPTGAAYGYTF.

Here the CDR3 DNA reads TGCGCCAGCAGCTACCGGGCCTCCGAGAGGGTTGGTAATGAAAAACTGTTTTTT. Translating gives CASSYRASERVGNEKLFF. The genes are TRBV5-1 and TRBJ1-4, with unresolved D. Germline-derived CDR1 and CDR2 are SGHRS and YFSETQ. Trimming shortened V by 3 bases and J by 4 bases, and 22 bases separated the two germline ends. CDR3 size: 18 residues.

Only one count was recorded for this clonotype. The CDR3 here is CASSWGSVTNYGYTF. The CDR3 coding sequence is TGTGCCAGTAGCTGGGGTTCTGTTACTAACTATGGCTACACCTTC. The rearrangement joins TRBV19 to TRBJ1-2; D gene unclear. This CDR3 contains 15 residues. The V end was cut by 6 bases, the J end by 0 bases, with 14 bases between. Germline lookup yields CDR1 LNHDA and CDR2 SQIVND (reference sequence). The whole variable domain, remainder taken from reference TRBV19 and TRBJ1-2, is DGGITQSPKYLFRKEGQNVTLSCEQNLNHDAMYWYRQDPGQGLRLIYYSQIVNDFQKGDIAEGYSVSREKKESFPLTVTSAQKNPTAFYLCASSWGSVTNYGYTFGSGTRLTVV.

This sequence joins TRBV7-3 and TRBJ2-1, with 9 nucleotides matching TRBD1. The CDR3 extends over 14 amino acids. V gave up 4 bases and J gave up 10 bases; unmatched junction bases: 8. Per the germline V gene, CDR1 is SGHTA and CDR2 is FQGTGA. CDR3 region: CASSSNTGGAEQFF. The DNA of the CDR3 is TGTGCCAGCAGCTCGAATACAGGGGGCGCCGAGCAGTTCTTC.

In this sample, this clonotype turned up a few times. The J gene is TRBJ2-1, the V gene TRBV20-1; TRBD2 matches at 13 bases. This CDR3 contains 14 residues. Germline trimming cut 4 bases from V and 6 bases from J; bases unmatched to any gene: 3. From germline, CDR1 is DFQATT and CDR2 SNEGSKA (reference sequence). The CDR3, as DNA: TGCAGTGCTACACTAGCGGGAGGGACCAATGAGCAGTTCTTC. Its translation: CSATLAGGTNEQFF.

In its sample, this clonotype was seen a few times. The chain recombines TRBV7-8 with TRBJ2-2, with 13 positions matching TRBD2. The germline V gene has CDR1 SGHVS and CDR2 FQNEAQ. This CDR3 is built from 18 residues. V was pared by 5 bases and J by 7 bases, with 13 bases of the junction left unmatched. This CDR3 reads CASSQPTSGRALVGELFF. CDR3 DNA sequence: TGTGCCAGCAGCCAACCCACTAGCGGGAGGGCCTTAGTCGGGGAGCTGTTTTTT.

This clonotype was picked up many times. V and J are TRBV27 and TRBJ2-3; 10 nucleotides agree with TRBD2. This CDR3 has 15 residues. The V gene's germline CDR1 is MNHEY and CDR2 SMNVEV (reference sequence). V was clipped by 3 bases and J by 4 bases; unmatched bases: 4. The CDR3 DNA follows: TGTGCCAGCAGTTTTATTAGCGGGAGGTCAGATACGCAGTATTTT. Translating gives CASSFISGRSDTQYF.

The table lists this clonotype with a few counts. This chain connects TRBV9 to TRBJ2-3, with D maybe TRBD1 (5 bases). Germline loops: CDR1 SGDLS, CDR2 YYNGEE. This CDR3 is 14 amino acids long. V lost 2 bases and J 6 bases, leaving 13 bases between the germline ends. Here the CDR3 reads CASSVGPLGDTQYF. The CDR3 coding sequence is TGTGCCAGCAGCGTGGGGCCCCTGGGGGATACGCAGTATTTT.